The 2 T cell receptor beta chains below were found in one sample sequenced in a study of CD4+ T cells in melanoma. Method: immunoSEQ multiplex PCR; TCRdb's copy keeps in-frame clones and lacks some. The sample carries about 22,000 clones, about 80% recorded once. What was sequenced was cells from a culture (not recorded whether cultured in vitro). The source is a human donor with melanoma.

The V call is TRBV10-3, the J call TRBJ1-1; tentatively, D is TRBD1 (5 bases). V lost 0 bases and J 1 base, leaving 6 bases between the germline ends. CDR1 and CDR2 from the germline V gene are ENHRY and SYGVKD. This CDR3 contains 14 residues. This CDR3 is CAISESGQNTEAFF. CDR3 DNA sequence: TGTGCCATCAGTGAGTCCGGACAGAACACTGAAGCTTTCTTT.

The chain combines TRBV5-1 with TRBJ1-2, with D perhaps TRBD1 (5 bases). This CDR3 contains 15 residues. Trimming took 3 bases from V and 4 from J, leaving 16 bases between them. Germline CDR1 and CDR2: SGHRS and YFSETQ. The CDR3 bases are TGCGCCAGCAGCTCGGGGGGAGCTAGTATCTATGGCTACACCTTC. This sequence encodes CASSSGGASIYGYTF. The full variable domain, with the rest looked up from reference TRBV5-1 and TRBJ1-2, is KAGVTQTPRYLIKTRGQQVTLSCSPISGHRSVSWYQQTPGQGLQFLFEYFSETQRNKGNFPGRFSGRQFSNSRSEMNVSTLELGDSALYLCASSSGGASIYGYTFGSGTRLTVV.